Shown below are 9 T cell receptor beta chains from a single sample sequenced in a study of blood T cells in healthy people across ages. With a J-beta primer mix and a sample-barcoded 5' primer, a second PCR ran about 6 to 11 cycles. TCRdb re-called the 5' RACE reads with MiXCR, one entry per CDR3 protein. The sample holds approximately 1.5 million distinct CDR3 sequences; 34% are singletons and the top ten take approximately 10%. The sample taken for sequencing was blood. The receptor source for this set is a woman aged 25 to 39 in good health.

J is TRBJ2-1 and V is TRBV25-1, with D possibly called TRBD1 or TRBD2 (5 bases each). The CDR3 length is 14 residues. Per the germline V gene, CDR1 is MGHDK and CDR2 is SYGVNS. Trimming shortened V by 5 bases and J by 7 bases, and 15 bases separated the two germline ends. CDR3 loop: CASSLTGHGNEQFF. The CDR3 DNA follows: TGTGCCAGCAGTCTAACGGGGCACGGGAATGAGCAGTTCTTC.

Here the CDR3 reads CASSPLGRYNEQFF. CDR3 in DNA: TGTGCCAGCAGCCCTTTAGGACGCTACAATGAGCAGTTCTTC. V gene TRBV4-2 combines with J gene TRBJ2-1; D gene ambiguous. Germline-derived CDR1 and CDR2 are LGHNA and YNFKEQ. The V gene lost 4 bases and the J gene lost 3 bases, with 10 bases spanning the gap. The CDR3 runs to 14 residues.

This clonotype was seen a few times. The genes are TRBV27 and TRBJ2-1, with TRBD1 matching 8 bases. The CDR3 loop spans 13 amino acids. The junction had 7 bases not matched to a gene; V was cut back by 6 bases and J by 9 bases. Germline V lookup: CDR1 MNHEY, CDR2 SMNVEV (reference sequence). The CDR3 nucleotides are TGTGCCAGCAGAACCCAGGGGGCGGGTGAGCAGTTCTTC. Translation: CASRTQGAGEQFF.

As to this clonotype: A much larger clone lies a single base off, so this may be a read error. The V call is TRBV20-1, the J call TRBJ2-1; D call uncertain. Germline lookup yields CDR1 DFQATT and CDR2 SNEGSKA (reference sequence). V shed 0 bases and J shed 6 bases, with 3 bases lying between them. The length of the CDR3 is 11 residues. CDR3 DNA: TGCAGTGCTAGAGAAACCAATGAGCAGTTCTTC. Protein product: CSARETNEQFF.

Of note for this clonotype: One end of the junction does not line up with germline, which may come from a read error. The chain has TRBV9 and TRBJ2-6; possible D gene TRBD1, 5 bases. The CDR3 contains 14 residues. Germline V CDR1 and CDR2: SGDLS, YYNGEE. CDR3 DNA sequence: TGTGCCAGCAGCGGCGACCCTGGGGCCAACGGCCTGACTTTC. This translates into CASSGDPGANGLTF. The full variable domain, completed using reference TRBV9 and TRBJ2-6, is DSGVTQTPKHLITATGQRVTLRCSPRSGDLSVYWYQQSLDQGLQFLIQYYNGEERAKGNILERFSAQQFPDLHSELNLSSLELGDSALYFCASSGDPGANGLTFGAGSRLTVL.

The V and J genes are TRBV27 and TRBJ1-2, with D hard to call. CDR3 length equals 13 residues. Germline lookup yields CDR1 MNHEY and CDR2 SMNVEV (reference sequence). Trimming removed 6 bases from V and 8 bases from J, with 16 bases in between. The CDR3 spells CASRGSGVGGYTF. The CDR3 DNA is TGTGCCAGCAGGGGCAGTGGGGTTGGGGGCTACACCTTC.

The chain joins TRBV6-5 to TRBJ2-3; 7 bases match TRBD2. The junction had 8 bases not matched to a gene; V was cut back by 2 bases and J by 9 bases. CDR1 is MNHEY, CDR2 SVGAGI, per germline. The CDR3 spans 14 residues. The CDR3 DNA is TGTGCCAGCAGTTACGGCACTAGCGAATTGACGCAGTATTTT. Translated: CASSYGTSELTQYF.

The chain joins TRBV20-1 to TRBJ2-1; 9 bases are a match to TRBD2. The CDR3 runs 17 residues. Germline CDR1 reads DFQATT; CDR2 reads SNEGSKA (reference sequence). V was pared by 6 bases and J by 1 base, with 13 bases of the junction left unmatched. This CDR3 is CSAGGSGRTSSYNEQFF. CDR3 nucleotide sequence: TGCAGTGCCGGTGGCAGCGGGAGGACCTCATCCTACAATGAGCAGTTCTTC.

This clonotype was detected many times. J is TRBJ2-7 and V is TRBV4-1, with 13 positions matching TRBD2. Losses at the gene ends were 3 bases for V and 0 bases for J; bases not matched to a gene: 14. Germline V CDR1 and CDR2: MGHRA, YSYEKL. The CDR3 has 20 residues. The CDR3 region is CASSQIVRLAGGTSSYEQYF. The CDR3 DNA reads TGCGCCAGCAGCCAGATCGTCAGACTAGCGGGAGGAACCAGCTCCTACGAGCAGTACTTC.